Following are 26 T cell receptor beta chains from one sample sequenced in a study of blood T cells in healthy people across ages. Sample-barcoded 5' priming and a J-beta primer mix drove a second PCR of roughly 6 to 12 cycles. TCRdb independently ran MiXCR on the 5' RACE reads; one entry per CDR3 protein. The sample records 700,000 to 950,000 distinct CDR3 sequences, about 40% being singletons. The sample consisted of blood. The receptors shown here come from a woman aged 60 to 75 in good health.

This chain links TRBV6-5 with TRBJ2-7, with D possibly being TRBD2 (6 bases). Germline V gene lookup returns CDR1 MNHEY and CDR2 SVGAGI. The V end was cut by 6 bases, the J end by 6 bases, with 18 bases between. The CDR3 has 14 amino acids. CDR3 protein: CASRRDSPGSEQYF. In DNA, the CDR3 is TGTGCCAGCAGGAGGGACTCCCCGGGATCCGAGCAGTACTTC.

The CDR3 nucleotides read TGCAGTGCGCCTACGCAAAGCTACGAGCAGTACTTC. This translates into CSAPTQSYEQYF. V is TRBV20-1 and J is TRBJ2-7; no reliable D call. CDR3 size: 12 residues. V was shortened by 6 bases and J by 3 bases, with 12 bases between the two germline ends. Germline CDR1 reads DFQATT; CDR2 reads SNEGSKA (reference sequence).

This clonotype was observed a single time. The rearrangement uses TRBV29-1 and TRBJ1-2, with unresolved D. The V end was cut by 4 bases, the J end by 4 bases, with 10 bases between. CDR1 and CDR2 (germline): SQVTM, ANQGSEA. The CDR3 runs 12 residues. CDR3 region: CSVVGLVYGYTF. CDR3 coding DNA: TGCAGCGTTGTTGGGTTAGTCTATGGCTACACCTTC.

This chain links TRBV29-1 with TRBJ2-2; maybe TRBD1 (6 bases). Trimming stripped 5 bases from V and 1 base from J, with 11 bases between. CDR3 length equals 14 residues. Germline V CDR1 and CDR2: SQVTM, ANQGSEA. CDR3 protein: CSVTPDRNTGELFF. For the CDR3, the DNA is TGCAGCGTTACTCCGGACAGGAACACCGGGGAGCTGTTTTTT.

The chain couples TRBV11-2 to TRBJ1-1; the D gene is possibly TRBD1 (5 bases). Germline lookup yields CDR1 SGHAT and CDR2 FQNNGV. The V end lost 3 bases, the J end lost 6 bases, and 20 bases lay between the germline ends. The CDR3 runs to 16 residues. The CDR3 DNA is TGTGCCAGCAGCTTTAGGACATCAGGTTGGGGGGCTGAAGCTTTCTTT. Translating it yields CASSFRTSGWGAEAFF.

This clonotype occurred a few times. This chain connects TRBV12-3 or TRBV12-4 to TRBJ1-1, with no clear D. The CDR3 is 13 residues long. With 6 bases removed from V and 1 base from J, the gap between germline ends came to 9 bases. CDR3 in DNA: TGTGCCAGCAGGTACCGGGCGAACACTGAAGCTTTCTTT. Translating gives CASRYRANTEAFF.

The rearrangement links TRBV5-1 to TRBJ1-2; D gene unclear. V lost 2 bases and J lost 7, with 12 bases in between. The germline CDR1 and CDR2 sequences are SGHRS and YFSETQ. The CDR3 contains 13 residues. Here the CDR3 DNA reads TGCGCCAGCAGCTTTGACGGTCTTGTTGGCTACACCTTC. Translation gives CASSFDGLVGYTF.

This rearrangement joins TRBV2 to TRBJ2-5, with D maybe TRBD1 (6 bases). The J call is uncertain, as TRBJ2-7 better fits the DNA end. Germline V CDR1 and CDR2: SNHLY, FYNNEI. There are 12 residues in the CDR3. The CDR3: CACRDIYYEQYF. CDR3 in DNA: TGTGCCTGCCGGGACATTTACTACGAGCAGTACTTC.

This clonotype was detected a few times. The rearrangement joins TRBV27 to TRBJ2-7; a weak D match, TRBD2 (7 bases). This CDR3 is 14 amino acids long. The germline V gene has CDR1 MNHEY and CDR2 SMNVEV (reference sequence). Trimming took 3 bases from V and 3 from J, leaving 12 bases between them. Here the CDR3 reads CASSFGGRFYEQYF. The CDR3 DNA sequence: TGTGCCAGCAGTTTCGGGGGGCGCTTCTACGAGCAGTACTTC.

CDR3 region: CAAQGDPYEQYF. The CDR3, as DNA: TGTGCCGCACAGGGTGACCCCTACGAGCAGTACTTC. V gene TRBV10-3 combines with J gene TRBJ2-7; D might be TRBD1 (6 bases). Trimming removed 11 bases at V and 2 bases at J, with 13 bases between. Germline V gene lookup returns CDR1 ENHRY and CDR2 SYGVKD. This CDR3 is built from 12 residues.

This clonotype appeared a few times. The chain combines TRBV5-1 with TRBJ2-1; D uncertain. The CDR3 has 15 residues. Germline lookup yields CDR1 SGHRS and CDR2 YFSETQ. Deletions cut 0 bases from V and 2 bases from J, with 9 bases between. CDR3 sequence (DNA): TGCGCCAGCAGCTTGGGCGCCGGTGCCTACAATGAGCAGTTCTTC. This translates into CASSLGAGAYNEQFF.

The chain combines TRBV20-1 with TRBJ2-1; possible D gene TRBD2, 6 bases. The DNA matches TRBJ2-7 better at its end, which makes the J call doubtful. Germline loops: CDR1 DFQATT, CDR2 SNEGSKA (reference sequence). The CDR3 spans 15 residues. The CDR3 loop reads CSARPALGSNYEQYF. The DNA of the CDR3 is TGCAGTGCTAGGCCCGCACTCGGGAGTAACTACGAGCAGTACTTC.

This clonotype was found a few times. The chain uses TRBV20-1 and TRBJ1-4, with 8 bases fitting TRBD1. The germline V gene has CDR1 DFQATT and CDR2 SNEGSKA (reference sequence). Losses at the gene ends were 8 bases for V and 7 bases for J; bases not matched to a gene: 12. This CDR3 comprises 14 residues. As DNA, the CDR3 is TGCAGTACGACTGACAGGGGAGGTCGTGAAAAACTGTTTTTT. Protein product: CSTTDRGGREKLFF.

The chain couples TRBV28 to TRBJ2-2; unclear D gene. The CDR3 extends over 15 amino acids. Trimming removed 6 bases from V and 6 bases from J, with 17 bases in between. Germline CDR1 MDHEN, CDR2 SYDVKM. CDR3 amino acids: CASRKRVWVAGELFF. The DNA for the CDR3 is TGTGCCAGCAGAAAACGCGTGTGGGTCGCCGGGGAGCTGTTTTTT.

This sequence joins TRBV20-1 and TRBJ2-1; 15 bases are shared with TRBD2. This CDR3 is 16 amino acids long. The germline V gene has CDR1 DFQATT and CDR2 SNEGSKA (reference sequence). V was pared by 5 bases and J by 10 bases, with 12 bases of the junction left unmatched. CDR3 residues: CSALRTSGGVRGEQFF. DNA for the CDR3: TGCAGTGCTCTCCGGACTAGCGGGGGGGTTAGAGGAGAGCAGTTCTTC.

The rearrangement uses TRBV7-2 and TRBJ1-3, with TRBD1 matching 7 bases. The CDR3 consists of 13 residues. The J segment lost 6 bases and the V segment lost 7 bases, leaving 6 bases of the junction unmatched. Germline V CDR1 and CDR2: SGHTA, FQGNSA. The CDR3 reads CASNPGQTNTIYF. In DNA, the CDR3 is TGTGCCAGCAACCCGGGACAGACAAACACCATATATTTT.

The chain uses TRBV7-2 and TRBJ2-7; 7 bases are a match to TRBD1. The CDR3 spans 15 residues. V lost 5 bases to trimming and J lost 7 bases; unmatched junction nucleotides: 14. Germline CDR1 SGHTA, CDR2 FQGNSA. This CDR3 reads CASSADRSRRSEQYF. CDR3 nucleotides: TGTGCCAGCAGCGCGGACAGGAGTCGTAGGAGTGAGCAGTACTTC.

This clonotype was observed a few times. J is TRBJ2-1 and V is TRBV9, with D maybe TRBD1 (6 bases). CDR3 length equals 13 residues. V lost 4 bases to trimming and J lost 5 bases, with 10 bases between them. From germline, CDR1 is SGDLS and CDR2 YYNGEE. The CDR3 loop is CASSKGVNNEQFF. CDR3 coding DNA: TGTGCCAGCAGCAAGGGGGTAAACAATGAGCAGTTCTTC.

Only a few counts were recorded for this clonotype. CDR3 in DNA: TGTGCCAGCAGCTTAGATGGGCAGGGGGCAGGACAGCCCCAGCATTTT. This codes for CASSLDGQGAGQPQHF. The rearrangement joins TRBV7-9 to TRBJ1-5; 8 nucleotides align to TRBD1. The CDR3 spans 16 residues. The V segment lost 1 base and the J segment 7 bases; nucleotides outside the gene matches: 9. Germline V gives CDR1 SEHNR, CDR2 FQNEAQ (reference sequence). Combining the CDR3 with reference TRBV7-9 and TRBJ1-5 gives the whole variable domain DTGVSQNPRHKITKRGQNVTFRCDPISEHNRLYWYRQTLGQGPEFLTYFQNEAQLEKSRLLSDRFSAERPKGSFSTLEIQRTEQGDSAMYLCASSLDGQGAGQPQHFGDGTRLSIL.

This chain joins TRBV6-5 and TRBJ2-5; TRBD1 agrees at 9 bases. Trimming removed 2 bases from V and 3 bases from J; junction bases left unmatched: 4. The length of the CDR3 is 15 residues. Germline V gene sequence: CDR1 MNHEY, CDR2 SVGAGI. Here the CDR3 reads CASSYGGTGKETQYF. Here the CDR3 DNA reads TGTGCCAGCAGTTACGGAGGGACAGGGAAAGAGACCCAGTACTTC.

This clonotype was detected a few times. The V call is TRBV6-1, the J call TRBJ1-1, with D hard to call. V lost 11 bases and J lost 12, with 16 bases in between. Germline assignment: CDR1 MNHNS and CDR2 SASEGT. The CDR3 consists of 10 residues. CDR3 loop: CASGLVMPFF. CDR3 in DNA: TGTGCCTCTGGCCTCGTTATGCCTTTCTTT.

J is TRBJ2-1 and V is TRBV5-4, with D perhaps matching TRBD2 (6 bases). Trimming took 4 bases from V and 4 from J, leaving 21 bases between them. Germline-derived CDR1 and CDR2 are SGHNT and YYREEE (reference sequence). This CDR3 contains 17 residues. The CDR3 loop is CASSPRLAVGTYNEQFF. CDR3 DNA sequence: TGTGCCAGCAGCCCGAGGTTAGCCGTAGGGACTTACAATGAGCAGTTCTTC. The complete variable domain, with remaining parts taken from reference TRBV5-4 and TRBJ2-1, reads ETGVTQSPTHLIKTRGQQVTLRCSSQSGHNTVSWYQQALGQGPQFIFQYYREEENGRGNFPPRFSGLQFPNYSSELNVNALELDDSALYLCASSPRLAVGTYNEQFFGPGTRLTVL.

In its sample, this clonotype was seen a few times. The J gene is TRBJ2-2, the V gene TRBV12-3 or TRBV12-4; tentative D call: TRBD2 (5 bases). The CDR3 is 15 amino acids. V was clipped by 5 bases and J by 6 bases, with 16 bases between them. The CDR3 bases are TGTGCCAGCAGTATGTCGATGGTGGGAGCCGGGGAGCTGTTTTTT. It specifies CASSMSMVGAGELFF.

About this clonotype: A much larger clone differs by one base, so this may be a read error. This rearrangement joins TRBV7-2 to TRBJ2-3, with D perhaps TRBD1 or TRBD2 (5 bases each). V was cut by 5 bases and J by 10 bases, with 19 bases left in between. CDR1 and CDR2 (germline): SGHTA, FQGNSA. The CDR3 contains 14 residues. In DNA, the CDR3 is TGTGCCAGCAGCCTCGGGACCCTATCGGAGGCGCAGTATTTT. Translating gives CASSLGTLSEAQYF. Full variable domain (remainder filled in from reference TRBV7-2 and TRBJ2-3): GAGVSQSPSNKVTEKGKDVELRCDPISGHTALYWYRQSLGQGLEFLIYFQGNSAPDKSGLPSDRFSAERTGGSVSTLTIQRTQQEDSAVYLCASSLGTLSEAQYFGPGTRLTVL.

This chain uses TRBV9 with TRBJ2-2; TRBD2 aligns across 8 bases. CDR1 and CDR2 (germline): SGDLS, YYNGEE. V trimming: 1 base; J trimming: 7 bases; junction bases outside the gene matches: 6. This CDR3 is built from 15 residues. CDR3 DNA sequence: TGTGCCAGCAGCGTAAATAGCGGGATGATCGGGGAGCTGTTTTTT. This sequence encodes CASSVNSGMIGELFF.

DNA for the CDR3: TGTGCCAGCAGCGCCCAAAGGGAGCAGTACTTC. This encodes CASSAQREQYF. V gene TRBV5-6 combines with J gene TRBJ2-5, with a possible D match to TRBD2 (5 bases). The V and J ends lost 4 bases and 11 bases respectively, with 12 bases between them. This CDR3 has 11 amino acids. Germline-derived CDR1 and CDR2 are SGHDT and YYEEEE.